This T cell receptor beta chain was recorded in a study of T cells in localized non-small cell lung cancer. The CDR3 totals 19 residues. In germline, CDR1 is SGDLS, CDR2 YYNGEE. V lost 0 bases and J lost 1; bases outside the gene matches: 15. The data were produced by immunoSEQ multiplex PCR, yet TCRdb's version contains in-frame clones alone and is incomplete. This sample has approximately 70,000 clones; roughly 76% occur once, and the top ten carry around 4.8%. Study outcomes and limitations: Tumor trailed uninvolved adjacent lung in T cell clonality, which peaked there.

With regard to this clone: Its antigen is not identified.

The rearrangement joins TRBV9 to TRBJ2-7, with TRBD2 matching 8 bases. The sequences come from PBMCs, collected before any cancer treatment. This sequence was found in a man aged 35-69 years with stage II lung adenocarcinoma. The CDR3 DNA reads as TGTGCCAGCAGCGTAGGACTCAATAGCGGGGAGCCTCCTTCCTACGAGCAGTACTTC. This codes for CASSVGLNSGEPPSYEQYF.